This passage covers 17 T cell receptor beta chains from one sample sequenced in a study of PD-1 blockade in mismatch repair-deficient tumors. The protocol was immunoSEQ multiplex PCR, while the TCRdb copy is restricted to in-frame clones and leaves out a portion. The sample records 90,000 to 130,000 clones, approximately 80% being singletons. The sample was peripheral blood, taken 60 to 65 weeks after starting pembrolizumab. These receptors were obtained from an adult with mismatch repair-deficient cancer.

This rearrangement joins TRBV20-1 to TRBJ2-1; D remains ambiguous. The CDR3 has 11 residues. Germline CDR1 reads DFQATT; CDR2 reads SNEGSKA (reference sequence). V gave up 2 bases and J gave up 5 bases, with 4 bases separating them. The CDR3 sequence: CSARRNNEQFF. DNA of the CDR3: TGCAGTGCTAGACGGAACAATGAGCAGTTCTTC.

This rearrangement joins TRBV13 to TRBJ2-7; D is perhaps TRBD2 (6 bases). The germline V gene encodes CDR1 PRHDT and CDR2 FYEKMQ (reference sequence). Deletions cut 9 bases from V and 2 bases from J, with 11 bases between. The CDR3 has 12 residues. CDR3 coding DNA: TGTGCCAGGCGGGACTTACCCTACGAGCAGTACTTC. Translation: CARRDLPYEQYF.

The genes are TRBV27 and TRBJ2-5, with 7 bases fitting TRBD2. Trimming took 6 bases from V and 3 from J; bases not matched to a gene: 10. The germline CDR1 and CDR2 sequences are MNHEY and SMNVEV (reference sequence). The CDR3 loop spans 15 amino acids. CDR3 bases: TGTGCCAGCAGCCGAAGCGGGATGTCCAAAGAGACCCAGTACTTC. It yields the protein CASSRSGMSKETQYF.

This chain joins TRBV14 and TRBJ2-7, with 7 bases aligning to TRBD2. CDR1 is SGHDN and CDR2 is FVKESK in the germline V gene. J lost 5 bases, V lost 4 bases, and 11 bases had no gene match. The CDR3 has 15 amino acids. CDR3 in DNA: TGTGCCAGCAGCCCCCGACTAGCATCAATAGACGAGCAGTACTTC. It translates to CASSPRLASIDEQYF.

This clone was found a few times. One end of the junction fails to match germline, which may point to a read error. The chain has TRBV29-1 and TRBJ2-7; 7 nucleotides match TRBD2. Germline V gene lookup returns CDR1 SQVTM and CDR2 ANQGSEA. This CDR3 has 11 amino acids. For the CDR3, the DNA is TGCAGCGTTGGACTAGCTGGGAGGCAGTCCTTC. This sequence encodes CSVGLAGRQSF.

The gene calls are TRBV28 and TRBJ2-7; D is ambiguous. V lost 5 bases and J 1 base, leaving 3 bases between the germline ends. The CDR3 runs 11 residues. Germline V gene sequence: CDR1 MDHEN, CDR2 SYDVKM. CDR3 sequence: CASSASYEQYF. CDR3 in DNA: TGTGCCAGCAGTGCTTCCTACGAGCAGTACTTC.

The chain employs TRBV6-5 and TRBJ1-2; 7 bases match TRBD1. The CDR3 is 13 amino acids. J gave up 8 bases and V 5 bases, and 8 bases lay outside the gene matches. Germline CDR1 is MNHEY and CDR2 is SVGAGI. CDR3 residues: CASSVDRLEGYTF. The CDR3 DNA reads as TGTGCCAGCAGTGTGGACAGGCTGGAGGGCTACACCTTC.

The CDR3 region is CASSFRRGRAGERNFPGELFF. The CDR3 coding sequence is TGTGCCAGCAGTTTTCGGCGGGGCCGGGCGGGAGAGCGGAATTTTCCCGGGGAGCTGTTTTTT. The V call is TRBV28, the J call TRBJ2-2; 7 nucleotides line up with TRBD2. With 3 bases clipped from V and 6 bases from J, the junction kept 25 bases outside the gene matches. Germline V gene lookup returns CDR1 MDHEN and CDR2 SYDVKM. This CDR3 is built from 21 residues.

Here the CDR3 DNA reads TGTGCCAGCAGTTTGGGGGCAGGGAACTATGGCTACACCTTC. Protein sequence: CASSLGAGNYGYTF. The rearrangement uses TRBV28 and TRBJ1-2; D is perhaps TRBD1 (6 bases). The CDR3 contains 14 residues. Trimming left V 3 bases short and J 2 bases short, with 10 bases between. Per the germline V gene, CDR1 is MDHEN and CDR2 is SYDVKM.

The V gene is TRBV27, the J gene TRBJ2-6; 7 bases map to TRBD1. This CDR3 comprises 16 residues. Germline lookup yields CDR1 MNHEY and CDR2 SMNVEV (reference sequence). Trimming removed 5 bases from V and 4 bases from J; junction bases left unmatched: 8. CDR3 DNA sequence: TGTGCCAGCAGTCAGACAGGGTTGCAAGGGGCCAACGTCCTGACTTTC. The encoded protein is CASSQTGLQGANVLTF.

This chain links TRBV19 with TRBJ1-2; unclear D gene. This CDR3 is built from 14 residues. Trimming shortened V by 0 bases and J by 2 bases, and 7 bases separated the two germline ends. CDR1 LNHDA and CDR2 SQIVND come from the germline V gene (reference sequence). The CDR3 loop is CASSIEPTNYGYTF. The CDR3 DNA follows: TGTGCCAGTAGTATAGAACCGACAAACTATGGCTACACCTTC.

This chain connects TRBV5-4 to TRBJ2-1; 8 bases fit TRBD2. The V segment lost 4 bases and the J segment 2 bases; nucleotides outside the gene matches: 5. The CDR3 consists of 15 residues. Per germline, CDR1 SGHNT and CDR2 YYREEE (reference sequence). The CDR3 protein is CASSPKAGAYNEQFF. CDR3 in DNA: TGTGCCAGCAGCCCCAAAGCGGGAGCCTACAATGAGCAGTTCTTC.

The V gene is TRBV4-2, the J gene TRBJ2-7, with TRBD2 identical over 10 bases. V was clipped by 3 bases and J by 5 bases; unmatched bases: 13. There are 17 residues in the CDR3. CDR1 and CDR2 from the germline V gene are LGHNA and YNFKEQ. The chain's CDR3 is CASSQGLLAGAFHEQYF. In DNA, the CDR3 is TGTGCCAGCAGCCAGGGATTGCTAGCGGGAGCTTTCCACGAGCAGTACTTC.

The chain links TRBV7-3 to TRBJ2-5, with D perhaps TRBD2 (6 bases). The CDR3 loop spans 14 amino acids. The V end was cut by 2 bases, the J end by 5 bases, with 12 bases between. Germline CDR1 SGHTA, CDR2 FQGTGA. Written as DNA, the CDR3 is TGTGCCAGCAGCTTATATGGCGGGATGGAGACCCAGTACTTC. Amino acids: CASSLYGGMETQYF. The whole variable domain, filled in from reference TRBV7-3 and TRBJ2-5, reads GAGVSQTPSNKVTEKGKYVELRCDPISGHTALYWYRQSLGQGPEFLIYFQGTGAADDSGLPNDRFFAVRPEGSVSTLKIQRTERGDSAVYLCASSLYGGMETQYFGPGTRLLVL.

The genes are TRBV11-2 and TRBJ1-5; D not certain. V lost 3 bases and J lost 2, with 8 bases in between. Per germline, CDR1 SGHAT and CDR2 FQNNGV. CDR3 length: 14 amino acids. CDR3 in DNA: TGTGCCAGCAGCTTGTCAGGTGGCAATCAGCCCCAGCATTTT. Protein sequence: CASSLSGGNQPQHF. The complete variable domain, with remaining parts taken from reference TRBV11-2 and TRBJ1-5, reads EAGVAQSPRYKIIEKRQSVAFWCNPISGHATLYWYQQILGQGPKLLIQFQNNGVVDDSQLPKDRFSAERLKGVDSTLKIQPAKLEDSAVYLCASSLSGGNQPQHFGDGTRLSIL.

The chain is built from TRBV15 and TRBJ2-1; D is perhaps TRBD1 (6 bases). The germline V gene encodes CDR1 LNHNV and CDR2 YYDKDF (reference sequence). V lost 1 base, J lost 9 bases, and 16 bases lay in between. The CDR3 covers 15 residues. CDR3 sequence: CATSRGDNGVGEQFF. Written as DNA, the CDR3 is TGTGCCACCAGCAGAGGGGACAACGGGGTGGGTGAGCAGTTCTTC.

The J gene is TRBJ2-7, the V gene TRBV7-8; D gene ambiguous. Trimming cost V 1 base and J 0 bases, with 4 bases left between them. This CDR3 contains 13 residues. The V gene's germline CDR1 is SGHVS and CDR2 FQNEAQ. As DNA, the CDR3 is TGTGCCAGCAGCTTAGTAAGCTCCTACGAGCAGTACTTC. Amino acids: CASSLVSSYEQYF.